This T cell receptor beta chain was captured in a study of blood T cell repertoires in COVID-19. Produced via immunoSEQ multiplex PCR; TCRdb's table is partial and in-frame only. The sample records around 130,000 clones, more than 80% being singletons. This CDR3 spans 13 amino acids. Germline values: CDR1 GTSNPN, CDR2 SVGIG (reference sequence). V trimming: 3 bases; J trimming: 5 bases; junction bases outside the gene matches: 4. This chain joins TRBV30 and TRBJ2-5, with 9 bases matching TRBD1. Sequencing was carried out using peripheral blood. The clonotype was recovered from a man aged 40-55 years with acute or convalescent COVID-19. The DNA of the CDR3 is TGTGCCTGGAGGGACAGGGGATCGGAGACCCAGTACTTC. It is translated as CAWRDRGSETQYF.